In this sample, the clone carrying this TCR beta chain turned up a few times. No antigen is known for it. Sequencing targeted expressed TCRB transcripts, as all isolated RNA had been reverse transcribed. TCRdb's copy holds only in-frame clones and misses some; the assay was immunoSEQ multiplex PCR. The table includes about 650,000 clones, around 12% detected once. This record belongs to a study of beta chain features in type 1 diabetes. Study-wide background: Examination covered over 85,000,000 sorted cells spanning all samples. Notes on the study in general: Researchers could not determine here whether HLA type influences TCRB rearrangement. The naive, central memory and Treg TCRB repertoires looked more alike in patients than they did in healthy donors. Significant though moderate, a shortening of TCRB CDR3s appeared in all four CD4+ subsets of Type 1 diabetes patients. When VDJ junctions were examined, type 1 diabetes patients showed fewer insertions and more deletions.

V shed 3 bases and J shed 5 bases, with 19 bases lying between them. The CDR3 sequence is 16 residues long. Germline V gene data show CDR1 as LGHNA and CDR2 as YSLEER. The sequence was obtained from a man aged 25 to 40 with type 1 diabetes. The sequencing input was naive CD4+ T cells from blood. This chain joins TRBV4-3 and TRBJ2-5, with D possibly TRBD2 on 5 matching bases. The DNA of the CDR3 is TGCGCCAGCAGCCAGAACTCCGCTCTAGCCGTGGAGACCCAGTACTTC. This translates into CASSQNSALAVETQYF.